One sample yielded the 24 T cell receptor beta chains listed below, sequenced in a study of identical twins. TCRdb re-called the 5' RACE reads through MiXCR, storing one row per CDR3 protein. The sample contains about 340,000 distinct CDR3 sequences, approximately 9.1% of which appear only once. The material sequenced was naive T cells sorted from blood. The receptors come from a woman in her forties or fifties in good health.

This clonotype has ten or more counts. This chain joins TRBV20-1 and TRBJ2-1; D gene uncertain. The V gene lost 6 bases and the J gene lost 1 base, with 16 bases spanning the gap. CDR1 DFQATT and CDR2 SNEGSKA come from the germline V gene (reference sequence). This CDR3 spans 15 amino acids. The CDR3 bases are TGCAGTGCCAGACGTGGCAGAATGTCCTACAATGAGCAGTTCTTC. It is translated as CSARRGRMSYNEQFF.

The chain couples TRBV13 to TRBJ2-5; a possible D gene is TRBD1 (6 bases). The V end was cut by 5 bases, the J end by 2 bases, with 12 bases between. This CDR3 spans 14 amino acids. The germline V gene encodes CDR1 PRHDT and CDR2 FYEKMQ (reference sequence). CDR3 bases: TGTGCCAGCAGCCCCATGACAGGACAAGAGACCCAGTACTTC. Translating gives CASSPMTGQETQYF.

This rearrangement joins TRBV12-3 or TRBV12-4 to TRBJ1-2; TRBD1 agrees at 9 bases. Trimming at V came to 7 bases and at J to 2 bases, leaving 8 bases not matched to a gene. This CDR3 spans 15 amino acids. The CDR3 DNA reads TGTGCCAGCACCTCGTCCGGGACAGGGAACTATGGCTACACCTTC. Encoded protein: CASTSSGTGNYGYTF.

This clonotype was detected only a few times. The J gene is TRBJ2-1, the V gene TRBV5-1; 12 positions match TRBD2. V was pared by 0 bases and J by 0 bases, with 13 bases of the junction left unmatched. The CDR3 is 21 residues long. Germline values: CDR1 SGHRS, CDR2 YFSETQ. Here the CDR3 DNA reads TGCGCCAGCAGCTTGGGATTGTTTGCTAGCGGGAGGGCCAACTCCTACAATGAGCAGTTCTTC. It codes for CASSLGLFASGRANSYNEQFF.

J is TRBJ2-5 and V is TRBV20-1, with 11 nucleotides matching TRBD2. Germline V CDR1 and CDR2: DFQATT, SNEGSKA (reference sequence). There are 16 residues in the CDR3. With V trimmed by 1 base and J by 3 bases, 7 bases remained unmatched. The CDR3 nucleotides read TGCAGTGCTAGAGCCCTGGGACTAGCGGCCGAAGAGACCCAGTACTTC. Translation gives CSARALGLAAEETQYF.

The genes are TRBV27 and TRBJ1-1; D is perhaps TRBD1 (6 bases). Trimming stripped 7 bases from V and 0 bases from J, with 18 bases between. The germline CDR1 and CDR2 sequences are MNHEY and SMNVEV (reference sequence). CDR3 length: 16 residues. CDR3 in DNA: TGTGCCAGCACCCTAAGATGGGGGCAGGTGAACACTGAAGCTTTCTTT. The encoded protein is CASTLRWGQVNTEAFF.

The table lists this clonotype with a few counts. The chain links TRBV10-3 to TRBJ1-5, with a possible D match to TRBD1 (5 bases). The V gene's germline CDR1 is ENHRY and CDR2 SYGVKD. Trimming stripped 2 bases from V and 0 bases from J, with 5 bases between. The CDR3 is made up of 14 amino acids. Here the CDR3 DNA reads TGTGCCATCAGTGAGGGGGGTAGCAATCAGCCCCAGCATTTT. Its translation is CAISEGGSNQPQHF.

The V call is TRBV12-3 or TRBV12-4, the J call TRBJ2-1; D gene ambiguous. Deletions cut 3 bases from V and 12 bases from J, with 9 bases between. The CDR3 runs 11 residues. The CDR3 here is CASSFGHGQFF. Written as DNA, the CDR3 is TGTGCCAGCAGTTTTGGGCATGGGCAGTTCTTC.

The rearrangement uses TRBV29-1 and TRBJ2-1, with 11 bases fitting TRBD2. Germline V gene data show CDR1 as SQVTM and CDR2 as ANQGSEA. J lost 4 bases, V lost 5 bases, and 4 bases had no gene match. CDR3 length: 14 residues. The CDR3 spells CSVYPSGRYNEQFF. The CDR3 DNA reads TGCAGCGTTTATCCTAGCGGGAGGTACAATGAGCAGTTCTTC.

This clonotype was picked up many times. The chain recombines TRBV11-2 with TRBJ2-3, with D unclear. V gave up 6 bases and J gave up 1 base, with 8 bases separating them. This CDR3 has 13 amino acids. CDR1 and CDR2 (germline): SGHAT, FQNNGV. This chain's CDR3 is CASSPRGTDTQYF. For the CDR3, the DNA is TGTGCCAGCAGTCCAAGGGGCACAGATACGCAGTATTTT.

This clonotype was picked up a small number of times. V gene TRBV11-2 combines with J gene TRBJ2-7; TRBD2 aligns across 8 bases. With V trimmed by 3 bases and J by 6 bases, 7 bases remained unmatched. Germline V CDR1 and CDR2: SGHAT, FQNNGV. The CDR3 contains 14 residues. The CDR3 bases are TGTGCCAGCAGCTTCCAGCGGGAGATAGGCGAGCAGTACTTC. Protein sequence: CASSFQREIGEQYF.

This clonotype appeared many times. The chain recombines TRBV6-1 with TRBJ1-2; 9 bases are shared with TRBD1. Germline values: CDR1 MNHNS, CDR2 SASEGT. The V gene end was trimmed by 1 base and the J gene end by 4 bases; junction bases not matched to a gene: 13. The length of the CDR3 is 18 residues. For the CDR3, the DNA is TGTGCCAGCAGTGAAGGGAGGGCGAGCGGGACAGGGTTCTATGGCTACACCTTC. It encodes CASSEGRASGTGFYGYTF.

This clonotype was recorded at least ten times. The gene calls are TRBV5-1 and TRBJ2-5; D gene unclear. V shed 4 bases and J shed 3 bases, with 10 bases lying between them. The CDR3 spans 13 residues. Germline V lookup: CDR1 SGHRS, CDR2 YFSETQ. This CDR3 reads CASSPVGKETQYF. DNA of the CDR3: TGCGCCAGCAGCCCCGTTGGAAAAGAGACCCAGTACTTC.

This chain connects TRBV29-1 to TRBJ1-1; D is unresolved. Germline CDR1 reads SQVTM; CDR2 reads ANQGSEA. Trimming took 5 bases from V and 0 from J, leaving 10 bases between them. The CDR3 contains 13 residues. CDR3: CSVYPGLNTEAFF. The CDR3 region has the DNA TGCAGCGTTTATCCGGGATTGAACACTGAAGCTTTCTTT. Drawing the rest from reference TRBV29-1 and TRBJ1-1, the complete variable domain is SAVISQKPSRDICQRGTSLTIQCQVDSQVTMMFWYRQQPGQSLTLIATANQGSEATYESGFVIDKFPISRPNLTFSTLTVSNMSPEDSSIYLCSVYPGLNTEAFFGQGTRLTVV.

In its sample, this clonotype was seen a few times. V is TRBV9 and J is TRBJ2-3, with D possibly matching TRBD2 (5 bases). CDR1 and CDR2 from the germline V gene are SGDLS and YYNGEE. CDR3 length: 15 residues. V lost 0 bases, J lost 5 bases, and 13 bases lay in between. This CDR3 reads CASSVAGGWGDTQYF. The CDR3 bases are TGTGCCAGCAGCGTAGCAGGAGGCTGGGGAGATACGCAGTATTTT.

V and J are TRBV7-9 and TRBJ2-5; the D gene is possibly TRBD2 (5 bases). V was clipped by 6 bases and J by 5 bases, with 10 bases between them. The germline CDR1 and CDR2 sequences are SEHNR and FQNEAQ (reference sequence). The CDR3 is 12 amino acids. The CDR3 sequence: CASSRTGETQYF. CDR3 DNA sequence: TGTGCCAGCAGTCGAACGGGGGAGACCCAGTACTTC. The full variable domain, completed using reference TRBV7-9 and TRBJ2-5, is DTGVSQNPRHKITKRGQNVTFRCDPISEHNRLYWYRQTLGQGPEFLTYFQNEAQLEKSRLLSDRFSAERPKGSFSTLEIQRTEQGDSAMYLCASSRTGETQYFGPGTRLLVL.

This clonotype has at least ten counts. The genes are TRBV12-3 or TRBV12-4 and TRBJ2-4; 11 positions match TRBD2. Trimming took 2 bases from V and 0 from J; bases not matched to a gene: 9. There are 19 residues in the CDR3. The CDR3 bases are TGTGCCAGCAGTTTACTAGCGGGAGGAGGGCCACTAGCCAAAAACATTCAGTACTTC. Translating gives CASSLLAGGGPLAKNIQYF.

This clonotype was detected many times. The V and J genes are TRBV18 and TRBJ2-2; TRBD2 agrees at 9 bases. Germline assignment: CDR1 KGHSH and CDR2 LQKENI. CDR3 length: 15 amino acids. J lost 2 bases, V lost 9 bases, and 7 bases had no gene match. The CDR3 coding sequence is TGTGCCAGTTGGGAGACTAGCGGAAACACCGGGGAGCTGTTTTTT. This encodes CASWETSGNTGELFF.

The V call is TRBV3-1, the J call TRBJ2-1, with 9 bases aligning to TRBD1. V trimming: 4 bases; J trimming: 7 bases; junction bases outside the gene matches: 5. CDR1 is LGHDT, CDR2 YNNKEL, per germline (reference sequence). The CDR3 totals 14 residues. The DNA of the CDR3 is TGTGCCAGCAGCCCTCCCGGGACAGGGAATGAGCAGTTCTTC. Translating it yields CASSPPGTGNEQFF.

This clonotype appeared many times. The chain combines TRBV29-1 with TRBJ2-1; no clear D gene. Per the germline V gene, CDR1 is SQVTM and CDR2 is ANQGSEA. V was clipped by 3 bases and J by 9 bases, with 0 bases between them. The CDR3 contains 8 residues. CDR3 sequence: CSVDEQFF. CDR3 sequence (DNA): TGCAGCGTTGATGAGCAGTTCTTC.

This clonotype has just a few counts. A much larger clone lies a single base off, so this may be a read error. This chain joins TRBV12-3 or TRBV12-4 and TRBJ2-4; 8 bases line up with TRBD1. Losses at the gene ends were 6 bases for V and 8 bases for J; bases not matched to a gene: 3. The CDR3 length is 12 residues. The DNA for the CDR3 is TGTGCCAGCAGCCTGACAGGGGACATTCAGTACTTC. It is translated as CASSLTGDIQYF.

This clonotype was picked up a small number of times. The rearrangement links TRBV19 to TRBJ1-2; tentative D call: TRBD1 (5 bases). The length of the CDR3 is 14 residues. The germline gives CDR1 LNHDA, CDR2 SQIVND (reference sequence). Trimming cost V 3 bases and J 0 bases, with 8 bases left between them. The CDR3 protein is CASSIGAANYGYTF. CDR3 nucleotides: TGTGCCAGTAGTATTGGGGCCGCTAACTATGGCTACACCTTC. Full variable domain (rest looked up from reference TRBV19 and TRBJ1-2): DGGITQSPKYLFRKEGQNVTLSCEQNLNHDAMYWYRQDPGQGLRLIYYSQIVNDFQKGDIAEGYSVSREKKESFPLTVTSAQKNPTAFYLCASSIGAANYGYTFGSGTRLTVV.

J is TRBJ2-1 and V is TRBV20-1; 7 bases map to TRBD1. V gave up 4 bases and J gave up 8 bases; unmatched junction bases: 5. This CDR3 spans 12 amino acids. Germline lookup yields CDR1 DFQATT and CDR2 SNEGSKA (reference sequence). This CDR3 reads CSANRGSHEQFF. CDR3 DNA sequence: TGCAGTGCTAACAGGGGATCCCATGAGCAGTTCTTC.

This clonotype was picked up a small number of times. V gene TRBV5-4 combines with J gene TRBJ1-1; D uncertain. Trimming removed 3 bases at V and 4 bases at J, with 16 bases between. The CDR3 totals 15 residues. The germline gives CDR1 SGHNT, CDR2 YYREEE (reference sequence). This CDR3 reads CASSYGVAQPTEAFF. Written as DNA, the CDR3 is TGTGCCAGCAGCTATGGGGTTGCGCAACCCACTGAAGCTTTCTTT.